These T cell receptor beta chains were read from a single sample in a study of CD8 T cells in ankylosing spondylitis. TCRdb re-derived calls from the 5' RACE reads in MiXCR, one entry per CDR3 protein. The sample includes roughly 700,000 distinct CDR3 sequences, over 15% of them seen just once. The sample comprised blood, either unsorted or a sorted T cell fraction (not recorded which). The receptors derive from a male donor with ankylosing spondylitis. CDR3s include the opening cysteine and the closing phenylalanine or tryptophan. The order of the fields is V gene, D gene, J gene, clone size, CDR3 DNA, CDR3 protein. D genes are given only for firm matches. Size is stated for part of the rows, as once, few or many counts, or as a class when the clone is expanded.

TRBV20-1	NA	TRBJ2-1	few	TGCAGTGCTCACCCGGGTGGGTCCTACAATGAGCAGTTCTTC	CSAHPGGSYNEQFF
TRBV9	TRBD2	TRBJ2-1	few	TGTGCCAGCAGCGCTAGCGGGAGGGCCGGGAATGAGCAGTTCTTC	CASSASGRAGNEQFF
TRBV14	TRBD2	TRBJ2-3	NA	TGTGCCAGCAGCCAAGAAGCTGCTAGCGGGAGGGACACAGATACGCAGTATTTT	CASSQEAASGRDTDTQYF
TRBV6-5	NA	TRBJ1-1	NA	TGTGCCAGCGCCCGGGGGAACACTGAAGCTTTCTTT	CASARGNTEAFF
TRBV29-1	NA	TRBJ2-2	many	TGCAGCGGATCGGGGCACACCGGGGAGCTGTTTTTT	CSGSGHTGELFF
TRBV12-3/TRBV12-4	NA	TRBJ2-2	few	TGTGCCAGCAGTTTTATCCAGGGGGGATCCGGGGAGCTGTTTTTT	CASSFIQGGSGELFF
TRBV5-6	TRBD1	TRBJ1-4	few	TGTGCCAGCAGCGCCGCGACAGGGTTGGGTGAAAAACTGTTTTTT	CASSAATGLGEKLFF
TRBV6-1	NA	TRBJ1-1	NA	TGTGCCAGCAGTGGCTATACAGTGAACACTGAAGCTTTCTTT	CASSGYTVNTEAFF
TRBV10-3	NA	TRBJ1-1	NA	TGTGCCATCAGAGGGGCAGGGCTGTCAATGAACACTGAAGCTTTCTTT	CAIRGAGLSMNTEAFF
TRBV7-6	NA	TRBJ1-4	NA	TGTGCCAGCAGCCTACCCGGGTCCCTACGGGCAGGGGAAAAACTGTTTTTT	CASSLPGSLRAGEKLFF
TRBV12-3/TRBV12-4	NA	TRBJ2-1	few	TGTGCCAGCACCCGAGGGGGAGGGGGCTACAATGAGCAGTTCTTC	CASTRGGGGYNEQFF
TRBV11-2	TRBD2	TRBJ2-5	many	TGTGCCAGCAGCTTCGATGCTAGCGGGGCGAACCGGGGGGCCCAGTACTTC	CASSFDASGANRGAQYF
TRBV5-1	NA	TRBJ1-2	NA	TGCGCCAGCAGCCTCTACTATTCGGAGGGAGTCTATGGCTACACCTTC	CASSLYYSEGVYGYTF
TRBV3-1	NA	TRBJ1-5	NA	TGTGCCAGCAGCCAAGAAGCTTGGGGTCAGCCCCAGCATTTT	CASSQEAWGQPQHF
TRBV18	NA	TRBJ2-3	NA	TGTGCCAGCTCAGGGACCCTGGCAGATACGCAGTATTTT	CASSGTLADTQYF
TRBV13	NA	TRBJ1-5	few	TGTGCCAGCAGCATACGGGCAGGGATAGGCGGCAATCAGCCCCAGCATTTT	CASSIRAGIGGNQPQHF
TRBV5-1	NA	TRBJ1-6	few	TGCGCCAGCAGCTTGGGACAGGTTCCTAATTCACCCCTCCACTTT	CASSLGQVPNSPLHF
TRBV5-6	NA	TRBJ1-4	many	TGTGCCAGCAGCTTGTCAATGGATGAAAAACTGTTTTTT	CASSLSMDEKLFF
TRBV29-1	TRBD1	TRBJ2-7	many	TGCAGCGTCTCGACAGGGATGGTGGACGAGCAGTACTTC	CSVSTGMVDEQYF
TRBV3-1	TRBD2	TRBJ2-7	once	TGTGCCACCAGCCCGAGACTAGCGGGAGCTCGCGAGCAGTACTTC	CATSPRLAGAREQYF
TRBV12-3/TRBV12-4	TRBD2	TRBJ2-5	NA	TGTGCCAGCAGCTCCACTAGCGGCATAGCCCAAGAGACCCAGTACTTC	CASSSTSGIAQETQYF
TRBV21-1	NA	TRBJ2-1	few	TGTGCCAGCAGCAAAGTGCAGGGAAGACATGAGCAGTTCTTC	CASSKVQGRHEQFF
TRBV7-9	NA	TRBJ2-1	NA	TGTGCCAGCAGCTTTCCCACAGGGAGCTCCTACAATGAGCAGTTCTTC	CASSFPTGSSYNEQFF
TRBV5-1	TRBD2	TRBJ2-2	many	TGCGCCAGCAGCTTGACTAGCGGGAACACCGGGGAGCTGTTTTTT	CASSLTSGNTGELFF
TRBV20-1	TRBD2	TRBJ2-5	NA	TGCAGTGCTAGCCACACTAGCGGGAGTTTGGAGACCCAGTACTTC	CSASHTSGSLETQYF
TRBV12-3/TRBV12-4	TRBD1	TRBJ1-1	few	TGTGCCAGCAGACGGACAGGGAAGACTGAAGCTTTCTTT	CASRRTGKTEAFF